This T cell receptor (beta chain) is from a study of blood T cell repertoires in COVID-19. Study overall: The United States, Italy and Spain were the sources of the acute and convalescent COVID-19 samples. Sample material is recorded as cDNA or gDNA derived from T cells, B-cell-depleted T cells, or PBMCs.

The length of the CDR3 is 14 residues. Trimming removed 2 bases from V and 4 bases from J, with 12 bases in between. The germline gives CDR1 SGHTA, CDR2 FQGNSA. As processed by the authors: From reference gene primer amplification, estimates of nucleated cell counts were derived. Profiling relied on immunoSEQ multiplex PCR, and the TCRdb table lists in-frame clones only, not all of them. The V and J calls and clone size come from that table; D and trimming were worked out from the DNA. The sample yields tens of thousands of clones, roughly 83% seen once. The sequence came from a man in his fifties with acute or convalescent COVID-19. J is TRBJ2-7 and V is TRBV7-2; maybe TRBD1 (5 bases). The material sequenced was peripheral blood. The CDR3 here is CASSLKGLGYEQYF. Here the CDR3 DNA reads TGTGCCAGCAGCTTAAAGGGGTTGGGTTACGAGCAGTACTTC.